This T cell receptor beta chain emerged from a study of blood T cell repertoires in COVID-19. About the study: T cells, B-cell-depleted T cells, or PBMCs supplied cDNA or gDNA.

Clones were sequenced by immunoSEQ multiplex PCR, and TCRdb holds only the in-frame ones, with some missing. The repertoire consists of 150,000 to 200,000 clones, with roughly nine tenths occurring once and the leading ten covering approximately 11%. For this clone: The sample carries other DNA sequences with the same CDR3.

Sequenced sample: peripheral blood. The sequence was obtained from a woman in her sixties with COVID-19, enrolled during active disease.

CDR3 residues: CASSVGLEAGELFF. CDR3 nucleotides: TGTGCCAGCAGCGTGGGACTAGAAGCCGGGGAGCTGTTTTTT. V usage is TRBV9 and J usage is TRBJ2-2; 8 bases line up with TRBD2. The J segment lost 6 bases and the V segment lost 2 bases, leaving 3 bases of the junction unmatched. The CDR3 is 14 residues long. The germline CDR1 and CDR2 sequences are SGDLS and YYNGEE.